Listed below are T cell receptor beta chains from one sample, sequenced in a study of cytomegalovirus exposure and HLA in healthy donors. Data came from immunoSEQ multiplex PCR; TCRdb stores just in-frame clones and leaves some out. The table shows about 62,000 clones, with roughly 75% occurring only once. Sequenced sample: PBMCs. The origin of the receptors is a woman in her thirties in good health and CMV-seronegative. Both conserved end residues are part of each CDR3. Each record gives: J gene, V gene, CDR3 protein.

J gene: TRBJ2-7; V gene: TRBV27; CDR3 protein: CASSFTGAEQYF
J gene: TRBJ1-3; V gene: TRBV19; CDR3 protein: CASSIPSSGNTIYF
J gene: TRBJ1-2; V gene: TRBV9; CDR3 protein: CASSVDRDTSDYGYTF
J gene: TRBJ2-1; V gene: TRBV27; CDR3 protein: CASSPWTSGSLYEQFF
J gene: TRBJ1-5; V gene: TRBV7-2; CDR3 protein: CASSLGDREHQPQHF
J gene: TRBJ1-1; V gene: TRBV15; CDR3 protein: CATSRDLLAPTEAFF
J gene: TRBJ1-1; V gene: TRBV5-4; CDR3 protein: CASRLTGGSMNTEAFF
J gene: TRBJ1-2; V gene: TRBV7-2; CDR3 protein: CASSGPGQGLNGYTF
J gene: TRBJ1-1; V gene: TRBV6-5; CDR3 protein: CATLGQDTEAFF
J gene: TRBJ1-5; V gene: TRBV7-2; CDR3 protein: CASSRGGSQPQHF
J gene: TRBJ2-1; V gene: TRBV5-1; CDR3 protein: CASSGVGSGRAYNEQFF
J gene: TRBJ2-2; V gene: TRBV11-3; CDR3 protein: CASSFTGANTGELFF
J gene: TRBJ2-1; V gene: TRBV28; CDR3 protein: CASRSFGGRTNNEQFF
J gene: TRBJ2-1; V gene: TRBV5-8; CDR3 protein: CASSGTAGWNEQFF
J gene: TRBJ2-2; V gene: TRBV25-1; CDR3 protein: CASSPRGTGNGELFF
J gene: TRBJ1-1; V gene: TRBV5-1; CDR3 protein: CASSPGQVGSTEAFF
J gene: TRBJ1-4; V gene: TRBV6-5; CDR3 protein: CASSYSDRVRGEKLFF
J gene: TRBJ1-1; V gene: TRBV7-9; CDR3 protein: CASSFGTGSGTEAFF
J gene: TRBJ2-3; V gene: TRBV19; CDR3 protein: CASRTGTSTDTQYF
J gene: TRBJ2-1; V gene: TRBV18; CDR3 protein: CASSPPRAGVLYNEQFF
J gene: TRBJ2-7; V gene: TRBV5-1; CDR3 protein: CASSPRTSGVTYEQYF
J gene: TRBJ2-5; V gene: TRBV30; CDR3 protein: CAWSPTGMGETQYF
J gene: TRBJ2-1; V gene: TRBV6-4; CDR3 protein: CASSEAPGGQWNNEQFF
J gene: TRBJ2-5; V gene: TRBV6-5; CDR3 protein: CASSYTGSIETQYF
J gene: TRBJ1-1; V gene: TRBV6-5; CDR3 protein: CASTQGRRTEAFF
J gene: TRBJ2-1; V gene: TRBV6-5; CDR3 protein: CASSYETTYNEQFF
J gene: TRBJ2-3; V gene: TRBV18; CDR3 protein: CASSPQGQTYTDTQYF
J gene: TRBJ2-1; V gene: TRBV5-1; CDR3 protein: CASSRTSGRGTYNEQFF
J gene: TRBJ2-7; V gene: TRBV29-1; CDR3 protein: CSVGQGGSYEQYF
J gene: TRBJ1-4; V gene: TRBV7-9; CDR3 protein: CASSSTGGTNEKLFF
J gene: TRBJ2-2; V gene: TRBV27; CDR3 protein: CASSYTGGYTGELFF
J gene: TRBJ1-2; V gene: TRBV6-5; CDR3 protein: CASSYTSSYGYTF
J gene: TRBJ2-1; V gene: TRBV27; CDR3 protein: CASTPGLAEFSYNEQFF
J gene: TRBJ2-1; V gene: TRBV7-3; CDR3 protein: CASSLAGRENEQFF
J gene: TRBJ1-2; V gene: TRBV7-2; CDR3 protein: CASSLSFETGVDYGYTF
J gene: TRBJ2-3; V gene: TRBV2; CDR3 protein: CASQRAFGFSTDTQYF
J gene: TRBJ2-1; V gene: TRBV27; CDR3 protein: CASSIGASVEQFF
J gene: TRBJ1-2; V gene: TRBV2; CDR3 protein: CASSGFGGWEDTF
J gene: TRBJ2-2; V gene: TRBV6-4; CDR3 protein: CASSVAGGPGGELFF
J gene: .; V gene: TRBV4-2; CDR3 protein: CASSPFGQGATYEQYF
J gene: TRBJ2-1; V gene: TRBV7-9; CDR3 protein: CASSGRQGENEQFF
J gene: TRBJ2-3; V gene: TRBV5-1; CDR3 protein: CASSPDYSDRGHEDTQYF
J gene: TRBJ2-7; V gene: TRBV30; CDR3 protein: CAWSPQGREQYF
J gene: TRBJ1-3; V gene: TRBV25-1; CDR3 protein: CASSSGGYSGNTIYF
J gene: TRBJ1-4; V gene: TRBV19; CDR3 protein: CASRRTGGDEKLFF
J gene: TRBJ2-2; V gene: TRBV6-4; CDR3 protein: CASSDSAGNTGELFF
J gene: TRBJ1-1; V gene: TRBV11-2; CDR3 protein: CASSLAAGMNTEAFF
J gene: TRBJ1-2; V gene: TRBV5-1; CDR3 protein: CASSLANYGYTF
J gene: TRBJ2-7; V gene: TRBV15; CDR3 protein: CATSNRAYEQYF
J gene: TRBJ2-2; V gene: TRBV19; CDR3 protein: CASSLTGIDTGELFF
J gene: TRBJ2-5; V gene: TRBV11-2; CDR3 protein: CASSLVQDQETQYF
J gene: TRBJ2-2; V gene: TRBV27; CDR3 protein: CASSFMFHPGGGDTGELFF
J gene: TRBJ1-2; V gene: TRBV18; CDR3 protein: CASSLNGQGVNYGYTF
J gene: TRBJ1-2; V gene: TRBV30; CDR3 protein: CAWNPTTAFYGYTF
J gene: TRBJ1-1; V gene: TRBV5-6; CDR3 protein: CASSWGQGVTEAFF
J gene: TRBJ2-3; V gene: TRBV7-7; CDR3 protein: CASSERDYPSTDTQYF
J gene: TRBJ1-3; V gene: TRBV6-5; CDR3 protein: CASTRGAGNTIYF
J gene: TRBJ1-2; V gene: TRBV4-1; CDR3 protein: CASSQGWGQGAGDGYTF
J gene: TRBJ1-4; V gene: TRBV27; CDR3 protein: CASSQGQGLATNEKLFF
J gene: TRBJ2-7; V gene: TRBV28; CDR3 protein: CASSFQLVGSYEQYF